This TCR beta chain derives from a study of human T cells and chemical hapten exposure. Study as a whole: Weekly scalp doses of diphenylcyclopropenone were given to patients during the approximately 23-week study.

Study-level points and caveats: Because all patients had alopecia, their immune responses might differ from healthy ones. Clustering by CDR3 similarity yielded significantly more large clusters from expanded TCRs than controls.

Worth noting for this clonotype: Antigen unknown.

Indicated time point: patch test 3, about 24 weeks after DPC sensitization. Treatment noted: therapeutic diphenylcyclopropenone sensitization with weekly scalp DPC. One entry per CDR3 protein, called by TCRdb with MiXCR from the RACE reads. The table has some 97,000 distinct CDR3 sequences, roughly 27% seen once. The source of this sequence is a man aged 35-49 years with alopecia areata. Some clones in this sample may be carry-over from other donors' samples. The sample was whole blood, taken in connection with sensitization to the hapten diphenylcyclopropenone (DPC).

CDR3 in amino acids: CASGRRQGGTEAFF. The CDR3 nucleotides are TGTGCCAGCGGGCGGAGGCAGGGGGGCACTGAAGCTTTCTTT. This chain links TRBV6-2 or TRBV6-3 with TRBJ1-1; TRBD1 matches at 7 bases. The CDR3 is made up of 14 amino acids. In germline, CDR1 is MNHEY, CDR2 SVGEGT. Trimming took 8 bases from V and 4 from J; bases not matched to a gene: 10.